This T cell receptor beta chain was obtained from a study of CD8+ T cells in alopecia areata. TCR sequencing used cDNA made by reverse transcription of extracted RNA. Measured with immunoSEQ multiplex PCR; TCRdb has only the in-frame clones, and not every one. The profile shows around 36,000 clones, more than 50% of them singletons. Points from the study as a whole: Sequencing of scalp tissue also captures the resident alphabeta T cells of normal skin. Higher clonality than in normal scalp was seen in lesional scalp, especially alopecia totalis/universalis. Patients showed less clear TCR sequence sharing than mice, possibly partly because of HLA diversity.

This CDR3 region has 12 residues. Germline V lookup: CDR1 MDHEN, CDR2 SYDVKM. The V and J ends lost 4 bases and 6 bases respectively, with 9 bases between them. Turning to this clone: The antigen is not known.

Sorting of CD4+ cells into CD25+CD127- cells (for about 5 patients) was performed. From PBMCs, CD4+ and CD8+ T cells were sorted. The receptor comes from a human donor with alopecia areata. Source material: CD4+ Tregs sorted from blood. The chain carries TRBV28 and TRBJ1-1, with a tentative D call TRBD1 (6 bases). CDR3 region: CASSSQGPEAFF. The DNA of the CDR3 is TGTGCCAGCAGTTCTCAGGGGCCTGAAGCTTTCTTT.